The text below deals with one T cell receptor beta chain. Its antigen is currently unknown. The data derive from a study of cytomegalovirus exposure and HLA in healthy donors. Findings and caveats of the study: It was in a later analysis that TCR association rates were seen to vary by HLA locus, highest for DRB1 and lowest for HLA-C. Solely CMV serostatus was available to characterize immune exposure. In an earlier analysis, in approximately 630 donors, most V segments appeared productive either ~87% or ~30% of the time.

It was with 60 Vbeta and 13 Jbeta primers that the PCR ran. The method was immunoSEQ multiplex PCR; TCRdb's version includes in-frame clones alone and lacks a portion of them. The sample has about 120,000 clones, 81% seen once; the top ten hold about 1.8%. Sequencing was done on a sample of PBMCs. The receptor comes from a man between 40 and 49 years old in good health and CMV-seronegative.

CDR3 nucleotides: TGTGCCAGCAGCAACTTACAGGGGGCTCCTGAAGCTTTCTTT. It codes for CASSNLQGAPEAFF. This chain links TRBV5-4 with TRBJ1-1; TRBD1 matches 9 bases. The length of the CDR3 is 14 residues. V dropped 4 bases and J dropped 6; count of bases not matched to a gene: 7. Germline CDR1 reads SGHNT; CDR2 reads YYREEE (reference sequence).